The following is a T cell receptor (beta chain) sequence with its context. This record belongs to a study of blood T cell repertoires in COVID-19. Methods used by the authors: The authors estimated nucleated cell counts from reference gene primer amplification. Data came from immunoSEQ multiplex PCR; TCRdb stores just in-frame clones and leaves some out. V and J calls and clone size are given by that table; D and trimming were obtained from the DNA. The table lists 150,000 to 250,000 clones, roughly 87% of them singletons. CDR3 size: 16 residues. J was trimmed by 1 base and V by 0 bases; bases with no gene match: 6. Germline V gives CDR1 SGHNT, CDR2 YYREEE (reference sequence).

This TCR was sampled from a woman in her twenties or thirties who had recovered from COVID-19. The chain links TRBV5-4 to TRBJ2-5, with 7 bases that match TRBD2. The specimen sequenced was PBMCs or T cells enriched from blood (not recorded which). The CDR3 protein is CASSLDGGSIQETQYF. DNA of the CDR3: TGTGCCAGCAGCTTGGATGGCGGGAGTATCCAAGAGACCCAGTACTTC.